These 20 T cell receptor beta chains were all obtained from the same sample, sequenced in a study of metastatic and nonmetastatic thyroid tumors. No patient received treatment before thyroid surgery. TCRdb reanalyzed the PCR reads via MiXCR. The sample lists roughly 14,000 clones, about 35% occurring once. Specimen: tumor tissue. Source of these receptors: a male donor with papillary thyroid cancer or a benign thyroid nodule (not recorded which). Some clones in this sample may be carry-over from other donors' samples.

This clone was seen more than once but under ten times. At one of its ends the junction is not consistent with the germline gene, which may arise from a read error. The genes are TRBV3-1 and TRBJ2-7, with D maybe TRBD1 (6 bases). The CDR3 runs 18 residues. Germline values: CDR1 LGHDT, CDR2 YNNKEL (reference sequence). CDR3 region: CAISLSPGTGPSRGEQYF. The CDR3 bases are TGTGCCATCAGCCTCTCCCCGGGCACAGGTCCCAGCAGGGGCGAGCAGTACTTC.

By share, this clone ranks as medium-sized. The gene calls are TRBV28 and TRBJ1-4, with a possible D match to TRBD1 (5 bases). The CDR3 consists of 15 residues. Trimming took off 1 base at V and 0 bases at J, with 6 bases between the two ends. Germline assignment: CDR1 MDHEN and CDR2 SYDVKM. Here the CDR3 reads CASSLSGATNEKLFF. DNA for the CDR3: TGTGCCAGCAGTTTATCGGGGGCAACTAATGAAAAACTGTTTTTT.

The rearrangement uses TRBV24-1 and TRBJ2-7; D possibly corresponds to TRBD2 (6 bases). In germline, CDR1 is KGHDR, CDR2 SFDVKD. This CDR3 has 15 amino acids. The CDR3 DNA follows: TGTCACACCAGTGAGACTGGGGTGCAGGGAGGCGGGCAGTACTTC. Amino acids: CHTSETGVQGGGQYF.

The genes are TRBV6-1 and TRBJ2-7; 10 nucleotides line up with TRBD1. From germline, CDR1 is MNHNS and CDR2 SASEGT. The CDR3 is 14 residues long. Trimming at V came to 7 bases and at J to 3 bases, leaving 6 bases not matched to a gene. CDR3 loop: CASTPGQGLYEQYF. The DNA for the CDR3 is TGTGCCAGCACACCGGGACAGGGGCTCTACGAGCAGTACTTC.

This clone is classed as medium-sized. This chain joins TRBV5-1 and TRBJ1-1; the D is unclear. Germline V gene sequence: CDR1 SGHRS, CDR2 YFSETQ. CDR3 length equals 15 residues. Trimming stripped 4 bases from V and 6 bases from J, with 19 bases between. The CDR3 loop is CASSDKFTSNPEAFF. In nucleotides, the CDR3 is TGCGCCAGCAGCGATAAATTTACAAGTAACCCTGAAGCTTTCTTT.

With respect to this clone: The conserved final phenylalanine or tryptophan is absent from the CDR3, which likely points to a read error. The chain employs TRBV12-3 or TRBV12-4 and TRBJ1-5; TRBD1 agrees at 7 bases. The CDR3 has 16 residues. The ends lost 8 bases at V and 2 bases at J; junction bases unmatched: 12. As DNA, the CDR3 is TGTGCCAGCGTCACAGAACAGGGGATAGGCAATCAGCCCCAGCATTGT. Encoded protein: CASVTEQGIGNQPQHC.

This clone was detected only a few times. Written as DNA, the CDR3 is TGTGCCAGCAGTTTACGAGAGGGGGCGGGTAATTCACCCCTCCACTTT. It translates to CASSLREGAGNSPLHF. The chain uses TRBV28 and TRBJ1-6; TRBD1 matches at 7 bases. Germline-derived CDR1 and CDR2 are MDHEN and SYDVKM. V was clipped by 2 bases and J by 6 bases; unmatched bases: 7. This CDR3 region has 16 residues.

The V call is TRBV27, the J call TRBJ1-6; D is possibly TRBD1 (6 bases). The germline V gene has CDR1 MNHEY and CDR2 SMNVEV (reference sequence). The V gene lost 4 bases and the J gene lost 7 bases, with 11 bases spanning the gap. The CDR3 extends over 14 amino acids. The DNA for the CDR3 is TGTGCCAGCAGTTGGCAGGGGCTGAATTCACCCCTCCACTTT. Its protein is CASSWQGLNSPLHF.

This clone was counted ten times or more. J is TRBJ1-4 and V is TRBV7-9; weak D call: TRBD1 (5 bases). Trimming shortened V by 4 bases and J by 4 bases, and 13 bases separated the two germline ends. The CDR3 is 15 amino acids. Germline CDR1 reads SEHNR; CDR2 reads FQNEAQ (reference sequence). CDR3 sequence reads: CASSSSGTDNEKLFF. The CDR3 DNA reads TGTGCCAGCAGCTCGTCCGGGACGGATAATGAAAAACTGTTTTTT.

This clone came up a few times. The chain joins TRBV6-1 to TRBJ2-7, with D maybe TRBD1 (6 bases). Germline V gene lookup returns CDR1 MNHNS and CDR2 SASEGT. The CDR3 length is 13 residues. The V gene lost 2 bases and the J gene lost 3 bases, with 8 bases spanning the gap. The CDR3 coding sequence is TGTGCCAGCAGTGAATCGACAGGCTACGAGCAGTACTTC. Its translation: CASSESTGYEQYF.

This clone was seen at least ten times. As DNA, the CDR3 is TGTGCCAGCAGCCAAGGGGGCGGTCTAGAGACCCAGTACTTC. Translated: CASSQGGGLETQYF. The chain carries TRBV7-3 and TRBJ2-5; TRBD1 aligns across 7 bases. Germline V gives CDR1 SGHTA, CDR2 FQGTGA. J lost 4 bases, V lost 5 bases, and 7 bases had no gene match. The CDR3 extends over 14 amino acids.

This clone is medium-sized in the sample. This rearrangement joins TRBV6-1 to TRBJ1-1, with D perhaps matching TRBD1 (6 bases). Per germline, CDR1 MNHNS and CDR2 SASEGT. The CDR3 is 14 amino acids. Trimming shortened V by 6 bases and J by 4 bases, and 15 bases separated the two germline ends. In DNA, the CDR3 is TGTGCCAGCAGGAACAGGGAGGTGAGCACTGAAGCTTTCTTT. It yields the protein CASRNREVSTEAFF.

Comment on this clone: With a much larger clone just one base away, this may be a read error. This sequence joins TRBV6-5 and TRBJ2-7, with 8 bases aligning to TRBD1. Germline-derived CDR1 and CDR2 are MNHEY and SVGAGI. This CDR3 is 15 amino acids long. CDR3 loop: CASSSADRARYEQYF. CDR3 nucleotide sequence: TGTGCTAGCAGTTCCGCGGACAGGGCGCGATACGAGCAGTACTTC.

CDR3 protein: CASRYSVNTEAFF. Here the CDR3 DNA reads TGTGCCAGTAGATACAGTGTGAACACTGAAGCTTTCTTT. The genes are TRBV6-1 and TRBJ1-1; no definite D call. This CDR3 spans 13 amino acids. Germline V gene lookup returns CDR1 MNHNS and CDR2 SASEGT. The germline V and J ends were trimmed by 9 bases and 0 bases, with 11 bases remaining between them.

This clone was recorded a few times. This chain uses TRBV25-1 with TRBJ2-3; 8 bases are a match to TRBD2. The CDR3 spans 13 residues. J lost 0 bases, V lost 7 bases, and 0 bases had no gene match. CDR1 and CDR2 (germline): MGHDK, SYGVNS. The chain's CDR3 is CASTSGSTDTQYF. The CDR3 DNA follows: TGTGCCAGCACTAGCGGGAGCACAGATACGCAGTATTTT.

There are many counts of this clone. The chain uses TRBV12-3 or TRBV12-4 and TRBJ2-4; the D gene is possibly TRBD1 (6 bases). The CDR3 contains 18 residues. Trimming stripped 1 base from V and 6 bases from J, with 22 bases between. The CDR3 nucleotides are TGTGCCAGCAGTTTAGTTTTGGACAGCTCCCCTGAGGGAAACATTCAGTACTTC. It encodes CASSLVLDSSPEGNIQYF.

The V and J genes are TRBV7-6 and TRBJ1-2; D remains unclear. The CDR3 is 16 amino acids. CDR1 is SGHVS and CDR2 is FNYEAQ in the germline V gene. The V end lost 2 bases, the J end lost 2 bases, and 15 bases lay between the germline ends. The CDR3 protein is CASSLKMGSQNYGYTF. The CDR3 DNA is TGTGCCAGCAGCTTAAAAATGGGAAGCCAGAACTATGGCTACACCTTC.

The table lists this clone with a few counts. V gene TRBV4-1 combines with J gene TRBJ2-7; D gene unclear. Trimming removed 0 bases at V and 3 bases at J, with 12 bases between. The germline gives CDR1 MGHRA, CDR2 YSYEKL. The CDR3 contains 15 residues. The CDR3 sequence is CASSQDISRYYEQYF. The CDR3 DNA is TGCGCCAGCAGCCAAGATATCAGCCGATACTACGAGCAGTACTTC.

This clone is termed medium-sized (0.01 to 0.1%). The rearrangement joins TRBV11-3 to TRBJ2-7; 8 bases agree with TRBD2. J was trimmed by 6 bases and V by 0 bases; bases with no gene match: 13. CDR1 and CDR2 (germline): SGHNT, YENEEA. The CDR3 has 17 amino acids. The CDR3 loop reads CASSLDQAGGLELEQYF. Here the CDR3 DNA reads TGTGCCAGCAGCTTAGATCAGGCGGGAGGCTTGGAACTCGAGCAGTACTTC.

In its sample, this clone was seen many times. V is TRBV7-9 and J is TRBJ2-1; no firm D call. The CDR3 runs 14 residues. Per the germline V gene, CDR1 is SEHNR and CDR2 is FQNEAQ (reference sequence). Trimming stripped 5 bases from V and 7 bases from J, with 15 bases between. CDR3 loop: CASSPYRRRNEQFF. CDR3 nucleotides: TGTGCCAGCAGCCCCTACCGCCGTCGGAATGAGCAGTTCTTC.